This T cell receptor beta chain is from a study of T cells after yellow fever vaccination. In the study overall: When fractions had low cell numbers, they were prepared with SMART-Seq v4 Ultra Low Input. Findings and caveats of the study: The appearance of a small share of clonotypes in both CD4 and CD8 compartments was observed. Booster sampling recovered most clones from primary vaccination (under 97% CD4, around 90% CD8).

5'RACE template switching generated TCR cDNA, adding a universal primer site and UMIs. A single record per CDR3 protein comes from TCRdb applying MiXCR to the 5' RACE reads. The sample shows 200,000 to 300,000 distinct CDR3 sequences, 10% to 15% of them seen only once. V dropped 3 bases and J dropped 0 bases, with 6 bases sitting between them. The CDR3 consists of 15 residues. This clonotype came up a few times. Its antigen remains unidentified. The rearrangement joins TRBV12-3 or TRBV12-4 to TRBJ2-6, with D uncertain. This receptor was taken from a man aged 30-40 years who received the YFV17D yellow fever vaccine. The sequenced sample was CD4+ T cells sorted from PBMCs, obtained 45 days after the yellow fever booster vaccination. The CDR3 DNA sequence: TGTGCCAGCAGTTTCGGCCTCTCTGGGGCCAACGTCCTGACTTTC. It translates to CASSFGLSGANVLTF.